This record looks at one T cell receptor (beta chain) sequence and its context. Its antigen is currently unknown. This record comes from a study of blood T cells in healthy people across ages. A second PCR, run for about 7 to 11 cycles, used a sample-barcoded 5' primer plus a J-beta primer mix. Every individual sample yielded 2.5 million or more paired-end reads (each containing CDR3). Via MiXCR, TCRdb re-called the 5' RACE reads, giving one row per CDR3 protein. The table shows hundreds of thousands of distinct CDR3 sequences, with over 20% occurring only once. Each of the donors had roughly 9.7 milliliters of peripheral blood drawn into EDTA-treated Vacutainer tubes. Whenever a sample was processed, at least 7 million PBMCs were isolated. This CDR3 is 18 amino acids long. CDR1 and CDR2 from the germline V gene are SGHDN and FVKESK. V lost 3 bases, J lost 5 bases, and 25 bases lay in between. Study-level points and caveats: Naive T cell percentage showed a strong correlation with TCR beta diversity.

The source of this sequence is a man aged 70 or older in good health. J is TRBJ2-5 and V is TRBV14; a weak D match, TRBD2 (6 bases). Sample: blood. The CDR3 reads CASSHLDRDSNLAETQYF. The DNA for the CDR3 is TGTGCCAGCAGCCACCTAGACCGGGACTCAAACCTAGCGGAGACCCAGTACTTC.